One sample yielded the 21 T cell receptor beta chains listed below, sequenced in a study of beta chain features in type 1 diabetes. Expressed TCRB transcripts were sequenced because the entire RNA isolate underwent reverse transcription. Sequencing was performed with immunoSEQ multiplex PCR; in TCRdb, only in-frame clones are kept and a portion is missing. The repertoire holds hundreds of thousands of clones, with 10% to 15% as singletons. No cognate antigen is known for these TCRs. Study-wide results and limits: There was a moderate but significant shortening of TCRB CDR3s in all four CD4+ subsets of Type 1 diabetes patients.

The sequencing input was naive CD4+ T cells from blood. Source of these receptors: a woman aged 18-29 years with type 1 diabetes.

This clone was found a few times. The chain is built from TRBV2 and TRBJ2-7; maybe TRBD1 (5 bases). The CDR3 is made up of 12 amino acids. Germline CDR1 is SNHLY and CDR2 is FYNNEI. V was trimmed by 4 bases and J by 2 bases, leaving 6 bases between them. CDR3 nucleotides: TGTGCCAGCAGTGGGGGCCCCTACGAGCAGTACTTC. The encoded protein is CASSGGPYEQYF.

This clone was seen more than once but under ten times. The chain has TRBV5-1 and TRBJ1-1; D ambiguous. V was pared by 0 bases and J by 0 bases, with 6 bases between. This CDR3 contains 14 residues. Germline V gives CDR1 SGHRS, CDR2 YFSETQ. CDR3 sequence reads: CASSLERMNTEAFF. CDR3 nucleotides: TGCGCCAGCAGCTTGGAGCGGATGAACACTGAAGCTTTCTTT.

The rearrangement links TRBV29-1 to TRBJ1-2; D uncertain. V gave up 2 bases and J gave up 8 bases, with 9 bases separating them. From germline, CDR1 is SQVTM and CDR2 ANQGSEA. The CDR3 loop spans 11 amino acids. This chain's CDR3 is CSVEIWEGYTF. CDR3 sequence (DNA): TGCAGCGTTGAAATCTGGGAGGGCTACACCTTC.

The chain joins TRBV28 to TRBJ1-2, with 9 nucleotides matching TRBD1. The V and J ends lost 5 bases and 12 bases, in that order; junction bases with no gene match: 13. CDR1 is MDHEN and CDR2 is SYDVKM in the germline V gene. CDR3 size: 14 residues. CDR3 residues: CASSLNPGQGPNTF. The DNA for the CDR3 is TGTGCCAGCAGTCTAAACCCGGGACAGGGACCCAACACCTTC.

This clone was counted a few times. The CDR3 nucleotides read TGTGCCAGCAGCTTTGGAGGGGAGGAAGCTTTCTTT. Its protein product is CASSFGGEEAFF. The chain joins TRBV7-9 to TRBJ1-1; possibly TRBD1 for D (5 bases). Germline values: CDR1 SEHNR, CDR2 FQNEAQ (reference sequence). V lost 3 bases, J lost 8 bases, and 10 bases lay in between. This CDR3 region has 12 residues.

This chain uses TRBV18 with TRBJ2-1, with 8 bases that match TRBD2. CDR1 is KGHSH, CDR2 LQKENI, per germline. The CDR3 contains 16 residues. J gave up 8 bases and V 0 bases, and 9 bases lay outside the gene matches. CDR3: CASSPPERESMYEQFF. The CDR3 DNA reads TGTGCCAGCTCACCACCGGAGCGGGAGTCTATGTATGAGCAGTTCTTC.

This chain uses TRBV28 with TRBJ2-7; 9 nucleotides line up with TRBD2. The junction had 7 bases not matched to a gene; V was cut back by 3 bases and J by 4 bases. Germline CDR1 is MDHEN and CDR2 is SYDVKM. This CDR3 is built from 15 residues. The CDR3 DNA follows: TGTGCCAGCAGTTTTGGAGGGACTAGCATTTACGAGCAGTACTTC. Translating gives CASSFGGTSIYEQYF.

V usage is TRBV30 and J usage is TRBJ2-6, with 7 bases aligning to TRBD1. CDR1 and CDR2 (germline): GTSNPN, SVGIG (reference sequence). There are 18 residues in the CDR3. J was trimmed by 0 bases and V by 0 bases; bases with no gene match: 8. The chain's CDR3 is CAWSVWQGEYSGANVLTF. The CDR3, as DNA: TGTGCCTGGAGTGTATGGCAGGGGGAATACTCTGGGGCCAACGTCCTGACTTTC.

Only a few counts were recorded for this clone. This chain joins TRBV19 and TRBJ1-1; unclear D gene. The CDR3 contains 15 residues. Germline loops: CDR1 LNHDA, CDR2 SQIVND (reference sequence). The V end lost 1 base, the J end lost 1 base, and 10 bases lay between the germline ends. CDR3 nucleotide sequence: TGTGCCAGTAGTATAGCCTTAAGGAGGAACACTGAAGCTTTCTTT. This encodes CASSIALRRNTEAFF.

V usage is TRBV7-8 and J usage is TRBJ2-5, with 10 positions matching TRBD2. The V and J ends lost 1 base and 1 base, in that order; junction bases with no gene match: 0. Germline CDR1 reads SGHVS; CDR2 reads FQNEAQ. There are 15 residues in the CDR3. This CDR3 reads CASSLVAGGQETQYF. CDR3 bases: TGTGCCAGCAGCTTAGTAGCGGGAGGCCAAGAGACCCAGTACTTC.

J is TRBJ2-1 and V is TRBV14; 12 nucleotides match TRBD2. CDR1 is SGHDN, CDR2 FVKESK, per germline. V was pared by 3 bases and J by 0 bases, with 9 bases of the junction left unmatched. This CDR3 has 19 residues. CDR3 nucleotides: TGTGCCAGCAGCCAGCCGGGACTAGCGGGCGGGAGCTCCTACAATGAGCAGTTCTTC. It codes for CASSQPGLAGGSSYNEQFF.

This clone occurred many times. The chain carries TRBV23-1 and TRBJ2-3; the D is unclear. TRBV23-1 is an ORF, with its function uncertain. The CDR3 contains 12 residues. Deletions cut 4 bases from V and 3 bases from J, with 5 bases between. The CDR3: CASSRTTDTQYF. DNA of the CDR3: TGCGCCAGCAGTCGCACAACAGATACGCAGTATTTT.

The sample holds a few counts of this clone. The chain recombines TRBV4-2 with TRBJ1-1; TRBD1 matches at 7 bases. The germline gives CDR1 LGHNA, CDR2 YNFKEQ. V lost 4 bases and J lost 7; bases outside the gene matches: 6. The CDR3 consists of 13 residues. This chain's CDR3 is CASSPGTDYEAFF. In nucleotides, the CDR3 is TGTGCCAGCAGCCCTGGGACAGATTATGAAGCTTTCTTT.

The table lists this clone with a few counts. The chain couples TRBV6-6 to TRBJ1-2; weak D call: TRBD1 (6 bases). In germline, CDR1 is MNHNY, CDR2 SVGAGI (reference sequence). The V and J ends lost 6 bases and 5 bases respectively, with 10 bases between them. This CDR3 contains 12 residues. CDR3 sequence reads: CASRSTGYGYTF. The CDR3, as DNA: TGTGCCAGCAGGTCAACAGGGTATGGCTACACCTTC.

The rearrangement links TRBV6-6 to TRBJ2-5, with 10 bases that match TRBD2. CDR3 length: 14 amino acids. The V and J ends lost 7 bases and 2 bases, in that order; junction bases with no gene match: 4. CDR1 is MNHNY, CDR2 SVGAGI, per germline (reference sequence). CDR3 bases: TGTGCCAGCAACAAACTAGCGGGGCAAGAGACCCAGTACTTC. Its protein product is CASNKLAGQETQYF.

The sample holds a few counts of this clone. V is TRBV7-3 and J is TRBJ2-1, with D possibly TRBD2 on 6 matching bases. The V end was cut by 0 bases, the J end by 12 bases, with 12 bases between. The V gene's germline CDR1 is SGHTA and CDR2 FQGTGA. The CDR3 spans 13 residues. CDR3 DNA sequence: TGTGCCAGCAGCTTAACGGTCGGGGGAGGGCAGTTCTTC. It encodes CASSLTVGGGQFF.

The chain links TRBV18 to TRBJ1-1; TRBD1 might be the D (6 bases). Trimming stripped 2 bases from V and 1 base from J, with 17 bases between. The CDR3 is made up of 17 amino acids. Germline CDR1 and CDR2: KGHSH and LQKENI. CDR3 sequence: CASSPYHPGVGNTEAFF. In nucleotides, the CDR3 is TGTGCCAGCTCACCATACCATCCAGGGGTCGGGAACACTGAAGCTTTCTTT.

This clone was counted between two and nine times. The gene calls are TRBV4-3 and TRBJ2-1, with D possibly TRBD1 on 6 matching bases. The CDR3 loop spans 15 amino acids. V lost 0 bases and J lost 3, with 9 bases in between. Germline V gives CDR1 LGHNA, CDR2 YSLEER. As DNA, the CDR3 is TGCGCCAGCAGCCAAGAAGCCAGGGGCTACAATGAGCAGTTCTTC. Translated, it gives CASSQEARGYNEQFF.

Comments on this clone: One junction end disagrees with the germline gene, perhaps due to a read error. CDR3 loop: CASSTAAGTTTNAQFF. Here the CDR3 DNA reads TGTGCCAGCAGCACTGCGGCGGGGACTACCACCAATGCGCAGTTCTTC. The genes are TRBV7-9 and TRBJ2-1, with TRBD2 identical over 7 bases. CDR1 and CDR2 (germline): SEHNR, FQNEAQ (reference sequence). The CDR3 has 16 amino acids.

This rearrangement joins TRBV7-3 to TRBJ1-1, with D maybe TRBD1 (6 bases). Germline V gene data show CDR1 as SGHTA and CDR2 as FQGTGA. The CDR3 has 13 residues. The V end lost 8 bases, the J end lost 4 bases, and 14 bases lay between the germline ends. CDR3 amino acids: CASEWGGRTEAFF. Written as DNA, the CDR3 is TGTGCCAGCGAATGGGGGGGGCGCACTGAAGCTTTCTTT.

The V gene is TRBV29-1, the J gene TRBJ1-2; tentatively, D is TRBD1 (5 bases). V lost 6 bases, J lost 5 bases, and 13 bases lay in between. CDR1 SQVTM and CDR2 ANQGSEA come from the germline V gene. The CDR3 contains 12 residues. Here the CDR3 DNA reads TGCAGCGTCATGGCCGACAGTTATGGCTACACCTTC. Its translation is CSVMADSYGYTF.